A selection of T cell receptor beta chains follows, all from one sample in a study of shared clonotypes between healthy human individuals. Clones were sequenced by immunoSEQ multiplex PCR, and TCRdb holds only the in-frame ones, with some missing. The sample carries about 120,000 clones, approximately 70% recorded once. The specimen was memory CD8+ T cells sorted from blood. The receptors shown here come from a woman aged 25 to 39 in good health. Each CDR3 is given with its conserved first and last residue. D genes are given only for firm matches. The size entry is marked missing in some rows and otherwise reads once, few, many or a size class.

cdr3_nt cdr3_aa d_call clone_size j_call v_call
TGTGCCGTGGATATCTCCCATAACTCCTACGAGCAGTACTTC CAVDISHNSYEQYF NA NA TRBJ2-7 TRBV30
TGTGCCAGCAGTTTATCCCTAGCGGGAGGCAATGAGCAGTTCTTC CASSLSLAGGNEQFF TRBD2 NA TRBJ2-1 TRBV27
TGTGCCAGCAGTTTGAATCAGCCCCAGCATTTT CASSLNQPQHF NA few TRBJ1-5 TRBV28
TGTGCCAGCAGCCAAACACTGGGGACAGGGGGTTTTGAGCAGTACTTC CASSQTLGTGGFEQYF TRBD1 many TRBJ2-7 TRBV4-2
TGTGCCAGCAGTTTGGGAGGGAGGTCCGAGCAGTACTTC CASSLGGRSEQYF TRBD2 NA TRBJ2-7 TRBV27
TGCACCAGCAGCCAAGATAGGATCGAGACTAGCGGGAGGAACTATTCTAGCACAGATACGCAGTATTTT CTSSQDRIETSGRNYSSTDTQYF NA NA TRBJ2-3 TRBV1
TGCGCCAGCAGCCAAGATCAGGGAGGGGTTGGCTACACCTTC CASSQDQGGVGYTF NA few TRBJ1-2 TRBV4-1
TGCAGCGCCCACAGCGGGAGATTTAATGAGCAGTTCTTC CSAHSGRFNEQFF TRBD2 many TRBJ2-1 TRBV29-1
TGCGCCAGCAGCACCAAGGTCTTGGGGTTAAACTATGGCTACACCTTC CASSTKVLGLNYGYTF NA NA TRBJ1-2 TRBV5-1
TGCGCCAGCAGCTTGGTGACGGGGGTGGAGCAGGCTTTCTTT CASSLVTGVEQAFF NA many TRBJ1-1 TRBV5-1
TGTGCCAGCAGCGATAGCGGGAGGGGGAACACCGGGGAGCTGTTTTTT CASSDSGRGNTGELFF TRBD2 NA TRBJ2-2 TRBV9
TGTGCCACCAGCAGAGTTCCAGGGTGGATAGAGGGCTACACCTTC CATSRVPGWIEGYTF NA few TRBJ1-2 TRBV15
TGTGCGGGCAACACGGAGGTCTATGGCTACACCTTC CAGNTEVYGYTF NA NA TRBJ1-2 TRBV7-6
TGTGCCAGCAGTGAAAGGAAGAGCGGGAGTCCCCACGAGCAGTACTTC CASSERKSGSPHEQYF TRBD2 NA TRBJ2-7 TRBV6-1
TGTGCCACCAGCAGAGTGGGAGGGACAGGACTCACAGATACGCAGTATTTT CATSRVGGTGLTDTQYF NA many TRBJ2-3 TRBV15
TGTGCCAGCAGCGTCGGACTAGACCTAACCCACGAGCAGTACTTC CASSVGLDLTHEQYF TRBD2 NA TRBJ2-7 TRBV28
TGTGCCAGCAGCCAAGAGGACTCTGGACTAGCGGTTTACGAGCAGTACTTC CASSQEDSGLAVYEQYF TRBD2 NA TRBJ2-7 TRBV4-2
TGTGCCAGCATCCCGACAGGGGGGAACACCGGGGAGCTGTTTTTT CASIPTGGNTGELFF TRBD1 NA TRBJ2-2 TRBV6-1
TGTGCCAGCAGCTTATTTAACACTGAAGCTTTCTTT CASSLFNTEAFF NA NA TRBJ1-1 TRBV7-8
TGTGCCAGCAGACCAACACCGGGACTTCCACTCTCTGGTCTAGCCAAAAACATTCAGTACTTC CASRPTPGLPLSGLAKNIQYF NA NA TRBJ2-4 TRBV28
TGTGCCAGCAGTGACCCGAAGGGACAGACGGATGAGCAGTTCTTC CASSDPKGQTDEQFF TRBD1 once TRBJ2-1 TRBV25-1
TGTGCCAGCAGCCGGCAGTACTATGGCTACACCTTC CASSRQYYGYTF NA many TRBJ1-2 TRBV5-8
TGCGCCAGCAGCTTGGCTAGCGGGAGTGATACGCAGTATTTT CASSLASGSDTQYF TRBD2 few TRBJ2-3 TRBV5-1
TGTGCCAGCAGTCCCCAGGTAACGAATGAGCAGTTCTTC CASSPQVTNEQFF NA once TRBJ2-1 TRBV28
TGTGCCAGCAGCGTCGGACTAGCAGTTAATGAGCAGTTCTTC CASSVGLAVNEQFF TRBD2 many TRBJ2-1 TRBV9
TGTGCCAGCAGCCAAGAAACGGGGCGATTAGATGAAAAACTGTTTTTT CASSQETGRLDEKLFF NA few TRBJ1-4 TRBV4-2
TGTGCCAGCAGCGTCCGTACCGGGCCCCGCAATGAGCAGTTCTTC CASSVRTGPRNEQFF NA NA TRBJ2-1 TRBV9
TGTGCCAGCTCACCCGCGGAGAGCTATGGCTACACCTTC CASSPAESYGYTF NA NA TRBJ1-2 TRBV18
TGTGCCAGCAGGGACGGACGGAGGGACAATGAGCAGTTCTTC CASRDGRRDNEQFF NA NA TRBJ2-1 TRBV25-1
TGCAGCGTTGGGAGGGGGTTAACCTACGAGCAGTACTTC CSVGRGLTYEQYF NA NA TRBJ2-7 TRBV29-1